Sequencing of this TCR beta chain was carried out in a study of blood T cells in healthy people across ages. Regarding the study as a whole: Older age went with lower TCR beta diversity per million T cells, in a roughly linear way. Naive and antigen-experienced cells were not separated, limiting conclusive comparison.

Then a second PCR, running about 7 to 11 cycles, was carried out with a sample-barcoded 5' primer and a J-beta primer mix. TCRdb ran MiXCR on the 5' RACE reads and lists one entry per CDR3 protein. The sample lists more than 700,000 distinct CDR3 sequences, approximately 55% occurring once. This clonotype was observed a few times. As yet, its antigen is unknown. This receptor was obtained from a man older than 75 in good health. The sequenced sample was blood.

The CDR3 DNA follows: TGTGCCAGCTCACAGCCGGACAGAGCTAACTATGGCTACACCTTC. Translated: CASSQPDRANYGYTF. The chain combines TRBV18 with TRBJ1-2; perhaps TRBD1 as D (6 bases). The V end lost 4 bases, the J end lost 0 bases, and 12 bases lay between the germline ends. CDR3 length: 15 residues. In germline, CDR1 is KGHSH, CDR2 LQKENI.